The next 3 T cell receptor beta chains were all read from a single sample in a study of beta chain features in type 1 diabetes. Expressed TCRB transcripts were sequenced after all isolated RNA was converted to cDNA. This table comes from immunoSEQ multiplex PCR, and its TCRdb copy is limited to in-frame clones, with some not included. In the table there are under 950,000 clones, roughly 15% of which are singletons. What was sequenced was naive CD4+ T cells from blood. These receptors originate from a woman between 18 and 29 years old in good health.

The chain has TRBV2 and TRBJ2-3, with TRBD2 as a possible D gene (6 bases). CDR3 size: 15 residues. The V end was cut by 7 bases, the J end by 6 bases, with 20 bases between. Germline V lookup: CDR1 SNHLY, CDR2 FYNNEI. The CDR3 DNA reads as TGTGCCAGCAATATGTTACTAGCAGGCGGGGATACGCAGTATTTT. Protein sequence: CASNMLLAGGDTQYF.

The gene calls are TRBV7-9 and TRBJ2-5; 7 positions agree with TRBD2. The CDR3 is 14 residues long. Germline trimming cut 1 base from V and 5 bases from J; bases unmatched to any gene: 4. CDR1 SEHNR and CDR2 FQNEAQ come from the germline V gene (reference sequence). CDR3 in amino acids: CASSLVAGAETQYF. CDR3 sequence (DNA): TGTGCCAGCAGCTTAGTTGCGGGAGCTGAGACCCAGTACTTC.

This chain links TRBV9 with TRBJ1-2; 10 bases are a match to TRBD1. V lost 4 bases and J lost 8; bases outside the gene matches: 11. Per germline, CDR1 SGDLS and CDR2 YYNGEE. This CDR3 region has 15 residues. The CDR3 sequence: CASSPPGTGVDGYTF. The CDR3 region has the DNA TGTGCCAGCAGCCCACCCGGGACAGGGGTAGACGGCTACACCTTC. Complete variable domain (other parts from reference TRBV9 and TRBJ1-2): DSGVTQTPKHLITATGQRVTLRCSPRSGDLSVYWYQQSLDQGLQFLIQYYNGEERAKGNILERFSAQQFPDLHSELNLSSLELGDSALYFCASSPPGTGVDGYTFGSGTRLTVV.